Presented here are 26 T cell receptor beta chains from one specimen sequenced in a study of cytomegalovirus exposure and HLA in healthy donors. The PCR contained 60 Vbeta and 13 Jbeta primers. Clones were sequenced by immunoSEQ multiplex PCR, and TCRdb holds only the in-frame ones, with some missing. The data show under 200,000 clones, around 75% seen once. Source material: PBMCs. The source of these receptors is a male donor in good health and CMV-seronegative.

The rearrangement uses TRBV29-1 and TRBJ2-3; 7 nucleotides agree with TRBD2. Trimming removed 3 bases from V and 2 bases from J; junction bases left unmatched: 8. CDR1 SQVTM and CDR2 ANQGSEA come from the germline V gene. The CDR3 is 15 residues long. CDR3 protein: CSVDVGGRVTDTQYF. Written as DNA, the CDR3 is TGCAGCGTTGATGTCGGGGGGAGGGTCACAGATACGCAGTATTTT.

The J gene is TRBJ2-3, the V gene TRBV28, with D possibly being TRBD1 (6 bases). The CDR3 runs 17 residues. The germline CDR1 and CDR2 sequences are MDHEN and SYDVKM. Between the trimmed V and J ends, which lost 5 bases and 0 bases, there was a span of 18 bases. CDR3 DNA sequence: TGTGCCAGCAGTAGCATACGACAGGCCACTAGCACAGATACGCAGTATTTT. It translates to CASSSIRQATSTDTQYF.

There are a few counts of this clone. CDR3 residues: CASNRGRFEVYGYTF. As DNA, the CDR3 is TGTGCCAGCAACAGGGGGCGGTTCGAGGTGTATGGCTACACCTTC. The chain employs TRBV21-1 and TRBJ1-2; TRBD1, the table's D call, was not compared with the DNA. TRBV21-1 represents a pseudogene. The CDR3 contains 15 residues.

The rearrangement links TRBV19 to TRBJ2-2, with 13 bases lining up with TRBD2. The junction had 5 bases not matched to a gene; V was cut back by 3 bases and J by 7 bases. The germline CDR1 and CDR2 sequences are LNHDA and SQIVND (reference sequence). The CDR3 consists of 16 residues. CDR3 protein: CASSMTSGRNHGELFF. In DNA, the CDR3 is TGTGCCAGTAGTATGACTAGCGGGAGGAATCACGGGGAGCTGTTTTTT.

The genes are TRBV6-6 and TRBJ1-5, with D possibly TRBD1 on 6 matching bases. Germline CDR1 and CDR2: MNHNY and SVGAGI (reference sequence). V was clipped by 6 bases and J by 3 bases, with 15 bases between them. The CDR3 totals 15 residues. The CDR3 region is CASRGADRFNQPQHF. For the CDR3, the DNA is TGTGCCAGCAGGGGGGCCGACAGATTCAATCAGCCCCAGCATTTT.

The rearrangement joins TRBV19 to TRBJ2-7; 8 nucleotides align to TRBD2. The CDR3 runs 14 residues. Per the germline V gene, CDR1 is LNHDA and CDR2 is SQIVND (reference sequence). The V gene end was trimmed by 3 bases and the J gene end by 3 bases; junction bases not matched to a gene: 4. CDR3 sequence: CASSISTSGYEQYF. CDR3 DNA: TGTGCCAGTAGTATCAGCACTAGCGGCTACGAGCAGTACTTC.

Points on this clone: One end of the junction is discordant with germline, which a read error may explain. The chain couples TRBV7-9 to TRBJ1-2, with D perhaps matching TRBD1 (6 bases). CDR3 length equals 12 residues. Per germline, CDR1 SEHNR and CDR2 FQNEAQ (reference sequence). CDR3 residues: CSSSLGTSGYTF. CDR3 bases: TGTTCCAGCAGCTTAGGGACATCCGGCTACACCTTC.

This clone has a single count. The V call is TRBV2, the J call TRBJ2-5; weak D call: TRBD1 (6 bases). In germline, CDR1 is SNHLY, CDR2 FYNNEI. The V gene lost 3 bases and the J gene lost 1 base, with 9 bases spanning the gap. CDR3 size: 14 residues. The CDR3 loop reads CASSEYRAQETQYF. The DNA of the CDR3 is TGTGCCAGCAGTGAGTACAGGGCCCAAGAGACCCAGTACTTC. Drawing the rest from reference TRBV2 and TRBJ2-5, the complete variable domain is EPEVTQTPSHQVTQMGQEVILRCVPISNHLYFYWYRQILGQKVEFLVSFYNNEISEKSEIFDDQFSVERPDGSNFTLKIRSTKLEDSAMYFCASSEYRAQETQYFGPGTRLLVL.

CDR3 sequence: CASGLVPDGASYGYTF. CDR3 DNA sequence: TGTGCTAGTGGTTTGGTACCGGATGGTGCTAGCTATGGCTACACCTTC. The chain couples TRBV12-5 to TRBJ1-2; D is ambiguous. The ends were cut back, 0 bases at V and 4 bases at J, with 15 bases in the middle. This CDR3 region has 16 residues. The V gene's germline CDR1 is LGHNT and CDR2 FRNRAP.

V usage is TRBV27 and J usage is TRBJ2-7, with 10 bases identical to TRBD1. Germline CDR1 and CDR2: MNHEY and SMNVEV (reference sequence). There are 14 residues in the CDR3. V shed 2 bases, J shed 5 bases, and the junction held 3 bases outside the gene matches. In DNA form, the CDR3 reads TGTGCCAGCAGTTTAGGGACAGGGGACCACGAGCAGTACTTC. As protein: CASSLGTGDHEQYF.

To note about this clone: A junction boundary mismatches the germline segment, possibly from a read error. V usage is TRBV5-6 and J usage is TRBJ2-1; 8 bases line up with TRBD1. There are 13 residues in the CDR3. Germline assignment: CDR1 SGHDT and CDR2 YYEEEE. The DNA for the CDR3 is TGTGCCAGCAGCCGTAACAGGGGGGCGATTCATCTCTTC. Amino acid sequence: CASSRNRGAIHLF.

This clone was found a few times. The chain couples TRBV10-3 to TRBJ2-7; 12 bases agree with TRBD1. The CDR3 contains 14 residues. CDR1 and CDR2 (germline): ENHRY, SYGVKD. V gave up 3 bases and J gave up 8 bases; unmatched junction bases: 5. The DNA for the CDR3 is TGTGCCATCAGTGACGGGACAGGGGGCATCAAGCAGTACTTC. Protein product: CAISDGTGGIKQYF.

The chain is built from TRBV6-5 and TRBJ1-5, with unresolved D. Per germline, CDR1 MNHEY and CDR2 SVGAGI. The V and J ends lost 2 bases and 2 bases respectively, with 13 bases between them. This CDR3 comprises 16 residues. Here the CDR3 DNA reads TGTGCCAGCAGTTACGTTTCGCCAGCGGGCAATCAGCCCCAGCATTTT. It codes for CASSYVSPAGNQPQHF.

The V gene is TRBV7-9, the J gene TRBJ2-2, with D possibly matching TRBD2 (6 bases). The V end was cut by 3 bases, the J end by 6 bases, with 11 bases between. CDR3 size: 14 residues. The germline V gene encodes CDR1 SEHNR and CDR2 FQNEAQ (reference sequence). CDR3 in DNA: TGTGCCAGCAGCTTCAGCGGAGGGGCCGGGGAGCTGTTTTTT. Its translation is CASSFSGGAGELFF.

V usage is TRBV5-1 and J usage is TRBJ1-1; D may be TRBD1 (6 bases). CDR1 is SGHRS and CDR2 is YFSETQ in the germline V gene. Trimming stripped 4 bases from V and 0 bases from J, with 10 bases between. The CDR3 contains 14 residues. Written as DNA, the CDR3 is TGCGCCAGCAGCGAGGACAGTATGAACACTGAAGCTTTCTTT. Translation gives CASSEDSMNTEAFF. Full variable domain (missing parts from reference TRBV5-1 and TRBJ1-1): KAGVTQTPRYLIKTRGQQVTLSCSPISGHRSVSWYQQTPGQGLQFLFEYFSETQRNKGNFPGRFSGRQFSNSRSEMNVSTLELGDSALYLCASSEDSMNTEAFFGQGTRLTVV.

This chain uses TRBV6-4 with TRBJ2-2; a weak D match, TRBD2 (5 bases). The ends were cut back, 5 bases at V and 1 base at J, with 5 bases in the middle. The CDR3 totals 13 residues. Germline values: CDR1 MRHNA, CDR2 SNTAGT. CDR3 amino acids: CASSSGNTGELFF. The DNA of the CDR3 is TGTGCCAGCAGTAGCGGGAACACCGGGGAGCTGTTTTTT.

The CDR3 coding sequence is TGCGCCAGCAGCCTTGGGGCCAAGAGCTCCTACGAGCAGTACTTC. Amino acid sequence: CASSLGAKSSYEQYF. J is TRBJ2-7 and V is TRBV4-1; D is possibly TRBD1 (5 bases). This CDR3 has 15 amino acids. The V gene's germline CDR1 is MGHRA and CDR2 YSYEKL. V was shortened by 4 bases and J by 0 bases, with 13 bases between the two germline ends.

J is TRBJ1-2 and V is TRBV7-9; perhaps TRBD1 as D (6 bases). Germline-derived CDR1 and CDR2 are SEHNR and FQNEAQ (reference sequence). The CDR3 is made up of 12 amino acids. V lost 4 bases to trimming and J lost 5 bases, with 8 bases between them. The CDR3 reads CASSSDRYGYTF. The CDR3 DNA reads TGTGCCAGCAGCTCGGACAGATATGGCTACACCTTC.

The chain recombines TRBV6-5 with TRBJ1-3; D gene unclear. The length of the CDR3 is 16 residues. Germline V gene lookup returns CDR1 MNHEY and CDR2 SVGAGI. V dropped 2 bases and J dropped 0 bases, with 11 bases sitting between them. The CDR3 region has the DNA TGTGCCAGCAGTTACCACAGCGGACTCTCTGGAAACACCATATATTTT. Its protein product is CASSYHSGLSGNTIYF.

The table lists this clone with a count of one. Written as DNA, the CDR3 is TGCGCCAGCAGCCAATGGACAGGGTCCTACGAGCAGTACTTC. Translation gives CASSQWTGSYEQYF. This chain links TRBV4-3 with TRBJ2-7; 8 bases map to TRBD1. This CDR3 spans 14 amino acids. Looked up from germline, CDR1 is LGHNA and CDR2 is YSLEER. The J segment lost 1 base and the V segment lost 2 bases, leaving 1 base of the junction unmatched.

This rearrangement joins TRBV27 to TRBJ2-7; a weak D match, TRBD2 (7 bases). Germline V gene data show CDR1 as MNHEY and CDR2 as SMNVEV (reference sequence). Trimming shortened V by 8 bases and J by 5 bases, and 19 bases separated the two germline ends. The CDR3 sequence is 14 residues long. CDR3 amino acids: CASPPVGGRHEQYF. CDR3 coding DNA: TGTGCCAGCCCACCGGTGGGGGGGCGTCACGAGCAGTACTTC.

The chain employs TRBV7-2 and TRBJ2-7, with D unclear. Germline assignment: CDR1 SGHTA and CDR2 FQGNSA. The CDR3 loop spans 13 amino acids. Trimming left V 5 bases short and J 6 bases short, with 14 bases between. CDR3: CASSPGPVREQYF. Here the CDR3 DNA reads TGTGCCAGCAGCCCAGGTCCGGTGCGCGAGCAGTACTTC.

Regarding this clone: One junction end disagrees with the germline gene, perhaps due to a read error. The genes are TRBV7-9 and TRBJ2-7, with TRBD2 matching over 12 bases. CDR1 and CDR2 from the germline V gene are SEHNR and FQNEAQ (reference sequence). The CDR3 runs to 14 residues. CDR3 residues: CASSLAGGPNEQYF. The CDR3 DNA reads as TGTGCCAGCAGCCTAGCGGGAGGGCCTAACGAGCAGTACTTC.

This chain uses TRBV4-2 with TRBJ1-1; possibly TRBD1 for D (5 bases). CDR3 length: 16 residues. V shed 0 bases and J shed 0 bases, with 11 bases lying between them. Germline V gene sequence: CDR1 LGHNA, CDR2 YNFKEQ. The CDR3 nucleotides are TGTGCCAGCAGCCAAGATCAGGCAGGGATGAACACTGAAGCTTTCTTT. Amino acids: CASSQDQAGMNTEAFF.

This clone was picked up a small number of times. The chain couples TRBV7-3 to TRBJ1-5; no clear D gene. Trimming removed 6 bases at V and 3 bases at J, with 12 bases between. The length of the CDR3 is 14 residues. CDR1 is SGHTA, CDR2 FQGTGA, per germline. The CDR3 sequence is CASSPEGYNQPQHF. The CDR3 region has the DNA TGTGCCAGCAGTCCTGAGGGATACAATCAGCCCCAGCATTTT.

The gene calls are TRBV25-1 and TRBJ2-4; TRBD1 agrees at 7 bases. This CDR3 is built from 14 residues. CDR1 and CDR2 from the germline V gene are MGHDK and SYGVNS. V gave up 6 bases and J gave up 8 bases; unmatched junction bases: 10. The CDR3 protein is CASSPTGARDIQYF. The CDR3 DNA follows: TGTGCCAGCAGCCCAACAGGGGCCAGGGACATTCAGTACTTC.